The 3 T cell receptor beta chains listed next were all sequenced from one sample in a study of shared clonotypes between healthy human individuals. Naive CD8 cells lacked CD45RO and underwent positive selection for CCR7, leaving out terminally differentiated effector memory CD45RA+ cells. Generated by immunoSEQ multiplex PCR, the TCRdb table keeps only in-frame clones and is missing some. The sample has approximately 740,000 clones, roughly 92% seen once. Input material: naive CD8+ T cells sorted from blood. The receptors stem from a man under 40 in good health.

The table lists this clone with a count of one. The rearrangement links TRBV21-1 to TRBJ2-1; the D segment call TRBD1 is taken from the table without a DNA check. TRBV21-1 represents a pseudogene. The CDR3 is made up of 18 amino acids. The CDR3 nucleotides are TGTGCCAGCAGCAAACCCCCACAGAAATACCGAAACTACAATGAGCAGTTCTTC. Translation: CASSKPPQKYRNYNEQFF.

The genes are TRBV10-3 and TRBJ2-1, with 8 bases that match TRBD2. Losses at the gene ends were 7 bases for V and 4 bases for J; bases not matched to a gene: 12. This CDR3 is built from 16 residues. Germline V gene lookup returns CDR1 ENHRY and CDR2 SYGVKD. The DNA of the CDR3 is TGTGCCATCACCGAGGGAGCTAGCGGGCTATACAATGAGCAGTTCTTC. Protein sequence: CAITEGASGLYNEQFF.

This clone was picked up a small number of times. V gene TRBV6-1 combines with J gene TRBJ2-7; unclear D gene. The CDR3 covers 16 residues. V gave up 2 bases and J gave up 6 bases, with 20 bases separating them. Germline CDR1 is MNHNS and CDR2 is SASEGT. The CDR3 bases are TGTGCCAGCAGTGAATCCTTTCCCTCACGGGTTGGCGAGCAGTACTTC. This sequence encodes CASSESFPSRVGEQYF.